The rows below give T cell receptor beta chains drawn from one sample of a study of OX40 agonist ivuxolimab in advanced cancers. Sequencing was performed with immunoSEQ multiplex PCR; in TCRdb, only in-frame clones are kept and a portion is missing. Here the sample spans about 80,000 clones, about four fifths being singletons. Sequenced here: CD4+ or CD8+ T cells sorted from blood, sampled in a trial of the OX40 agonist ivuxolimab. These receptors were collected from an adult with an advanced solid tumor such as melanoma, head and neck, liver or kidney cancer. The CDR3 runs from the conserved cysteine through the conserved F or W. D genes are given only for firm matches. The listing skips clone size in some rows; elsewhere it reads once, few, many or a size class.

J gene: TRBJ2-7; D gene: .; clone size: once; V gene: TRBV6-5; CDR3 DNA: TGTGCCAGCAGTTACGGGGCTGGACAAGAGCAGTACTTC; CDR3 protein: CASSYGAGQEQYF
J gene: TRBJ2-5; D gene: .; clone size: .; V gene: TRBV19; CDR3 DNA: TGTGCCAGTAGCCGGGATAGACAAGAGACCCAGTACTTC; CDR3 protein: CASSRDRQETQYF
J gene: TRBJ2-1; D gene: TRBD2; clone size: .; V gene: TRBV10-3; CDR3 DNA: TGTGCCATCAGCTTGACTAGCGGGGTTTACAATGAGCAGTTCTTC; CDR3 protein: CAISLTSGVYNEQFF
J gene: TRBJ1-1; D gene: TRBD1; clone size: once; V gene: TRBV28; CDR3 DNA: TGTGCCAGCAGCTTTCTTGGGACAGAGAACACTGAAGCTTTCTTT; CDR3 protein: CASSFLGTENTEAFF
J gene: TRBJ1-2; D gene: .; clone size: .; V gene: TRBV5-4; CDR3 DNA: TGTGCCAGCAGCCCCTCGACGACAGTGAACTATGGCTACACCTTC; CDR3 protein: CASSPSTTVNYGYTF
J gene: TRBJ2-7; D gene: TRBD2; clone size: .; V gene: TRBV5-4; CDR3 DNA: TGTGCCAGCAGCTCCGCTGTTCTAGCGGGAGAGGTTGAGCAGTACTTC; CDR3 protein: CASSSAVLAGEVEQYF
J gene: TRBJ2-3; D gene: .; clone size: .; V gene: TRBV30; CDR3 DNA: TGTGCCTGGAGTTTCTTCATGAGGGCAGATACGCAGTATTTT; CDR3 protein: CAWSFFMRADTQYF
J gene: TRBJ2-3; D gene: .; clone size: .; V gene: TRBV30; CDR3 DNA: TGTGCCTGGAGTAGTATCCCGGGGGTTCCCACAGATACGCAGTATTTT; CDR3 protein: CAWSSIPGVPTDTQYF
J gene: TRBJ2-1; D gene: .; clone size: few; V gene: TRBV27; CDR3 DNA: TGTGCCAGCGGCCGGGGGCGGGTGATCAATGAGCAGTTCTTC; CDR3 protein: CASGRGRVINEQFF
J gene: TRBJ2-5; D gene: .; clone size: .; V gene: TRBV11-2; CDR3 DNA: TGTGCCAGCAGCTTATACTCCGGGGGGCGGGGGACCCAGTACTTC; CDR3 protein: CASSLYSGGRGTQYF
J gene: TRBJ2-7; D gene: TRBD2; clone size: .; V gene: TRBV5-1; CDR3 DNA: TGCGCCAGCCGGGGGGAGGGGCCGACCTACGAGCAGTACTTC; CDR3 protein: CASRGEGPTYEQYF
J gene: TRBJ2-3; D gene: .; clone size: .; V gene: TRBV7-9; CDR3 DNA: TGTGCCAGCAGCTTATATAGACAGATATTGGATACGCAGTATTTT; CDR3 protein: CASSLYRQILDTQYF
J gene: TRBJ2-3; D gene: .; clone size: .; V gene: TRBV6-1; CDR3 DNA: TGTGCCAGTCAAGGGCAGGGGCTGGGCACAGATACGCAGTATTTT; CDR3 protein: CASQGQGLGTDTQYF
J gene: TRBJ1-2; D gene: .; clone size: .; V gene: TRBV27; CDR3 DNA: TGTGCCAGCGGGGGGGAGGGGGGATGGTATGGCTACACCTTC; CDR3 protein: CASGGEGGWYGYTF
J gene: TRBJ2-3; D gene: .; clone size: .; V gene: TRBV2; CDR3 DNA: TGTGCCAGCAGTGCAACAGATACGCAGTATTTT; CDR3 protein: CASSATDTQYF
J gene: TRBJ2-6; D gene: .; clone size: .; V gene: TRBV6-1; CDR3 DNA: TGTGCCAGCAGTGAACTCGGTCCGGGCCACTCTGGGGCCAACGTCCTGACTTTC; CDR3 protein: CASSELGPGHSGANVLTF
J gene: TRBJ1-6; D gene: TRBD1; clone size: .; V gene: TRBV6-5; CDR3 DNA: TGTGCCAGCTCCCCAGGGGGCTATAATTCACCCCTCCACTTT; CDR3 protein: CASSPGGYNSPLHF
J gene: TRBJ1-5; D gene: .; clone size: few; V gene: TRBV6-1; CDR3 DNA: TGTGCCACCTACTCCCGCGGGAGCAATCAGCCCCAGCATTTT; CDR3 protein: CATYSRGSNQPQHF
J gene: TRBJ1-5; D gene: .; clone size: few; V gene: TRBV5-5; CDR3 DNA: TGTGCCAGCAGCTTACAGGGCAATCAGCCCCAGCATTTT; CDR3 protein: CASSLQGNQPQHF
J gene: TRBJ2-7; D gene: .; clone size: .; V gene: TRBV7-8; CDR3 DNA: TGTGCCAGCAGCTTAGTCCGAAACGAGCAGTACTTC; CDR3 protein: CASSLVRNEQYF
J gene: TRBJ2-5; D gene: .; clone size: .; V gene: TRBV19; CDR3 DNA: TGTGCCAGTAGTAAACGCCGGACAGTCCAAGAGACCCAGTACTTC; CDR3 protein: CASSKRRTVQETQYF
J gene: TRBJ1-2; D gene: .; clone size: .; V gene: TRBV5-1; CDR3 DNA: TGCGCCAGCAGCTTTTTATCAGTAGACTATGGCTACACCTTC; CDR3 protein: CASSFLSVDYGYTF
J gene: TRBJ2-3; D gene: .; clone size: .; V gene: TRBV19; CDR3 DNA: TGTGCCAGTACCGCAGGGACTGCCACTCATCCTAGCACAGATACGCAGTATTTT; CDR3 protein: CASTAGTATHPSTDTQYF
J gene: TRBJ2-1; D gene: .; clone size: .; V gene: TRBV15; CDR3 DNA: TGTGCCACCAGTGAGGGGACCTACAATGAGCAGTTCTTC; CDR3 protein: CATSEGTYNEQFF
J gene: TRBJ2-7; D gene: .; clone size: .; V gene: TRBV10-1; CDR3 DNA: TGCGCCAGCAGCGATGGGGACCTTCTATACGAGCAGTACTTC; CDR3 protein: CASSDGDLLYEQYF
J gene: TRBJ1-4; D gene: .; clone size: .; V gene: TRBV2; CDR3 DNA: TGTGCCAGCTTCAGGGAAAAACTGTTTTTT; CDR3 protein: CASFREKLFF
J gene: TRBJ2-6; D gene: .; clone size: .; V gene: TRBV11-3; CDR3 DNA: TGTGCCAGCAGCGGGGCTGGGGCCAACGTCCTGACTTTC; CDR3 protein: CASSGAGANVLTF
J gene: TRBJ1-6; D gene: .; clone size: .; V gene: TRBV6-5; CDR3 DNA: TGTGCCAGCAGTTCCCAGGGGTATAATTCACCCCTCCACTTT; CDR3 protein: CASSSQGYNSPLHF
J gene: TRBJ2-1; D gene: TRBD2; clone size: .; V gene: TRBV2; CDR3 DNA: TGTGCCAGCAGGAGACTAGCGGGGGCCTCCAATGAGCAGTTCTTC; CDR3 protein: CASRRLAGASNEQFF
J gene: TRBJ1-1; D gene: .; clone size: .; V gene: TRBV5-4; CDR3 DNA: TGTGCCAGCAGCTTGGACCGTATGAACACTGAAGCTTTCTTT; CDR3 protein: CASSLDRMNTEAFF
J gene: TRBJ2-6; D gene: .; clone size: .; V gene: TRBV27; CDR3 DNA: TGTGCCAGCAGGTATGCTGGGGCCAACGTCCTGACTTTC; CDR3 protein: CASRYAGANVLTF
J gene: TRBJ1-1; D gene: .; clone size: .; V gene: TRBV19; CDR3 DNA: TGTGCCAGTAGTATTAGGCGTTTCGGTAGTGCGATGAAGAACACTGAAGCTTTCTTT; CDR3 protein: CASSIRRFGSAMKNTEAFF
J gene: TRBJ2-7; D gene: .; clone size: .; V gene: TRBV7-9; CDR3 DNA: TGTGCCAGCAGCTTATACGGGGATACCTACGAGCAGTACTTC; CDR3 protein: CASSLYGDTYEQYF
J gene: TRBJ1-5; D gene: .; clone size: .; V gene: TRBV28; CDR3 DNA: TGTGCCAGCAGTATTCCCGGACAGATGAATCAGCCCCAGCATTTT; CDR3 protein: CASSIPGQMNQPQHF
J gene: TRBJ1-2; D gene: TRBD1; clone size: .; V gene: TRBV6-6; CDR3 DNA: TGTGCCAGCAGTCAGGGGGCGGGTGGCTACACCTTC; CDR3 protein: CASSQGAGGYTF
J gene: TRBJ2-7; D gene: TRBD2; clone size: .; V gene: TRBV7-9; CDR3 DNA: TGTGCCAGCAGCTTAAATGCAGCGCTAGCGGGAGGGTACGAGCAGTACTTC; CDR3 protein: CASSLNAALAGGYEQYF
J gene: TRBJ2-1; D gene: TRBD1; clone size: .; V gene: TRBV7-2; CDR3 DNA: TGTGCCAGCAGCATTACAGGGGGGTCCTGGAATGAGCAGTTCTTC; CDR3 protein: CASSITGGSWNEQFF
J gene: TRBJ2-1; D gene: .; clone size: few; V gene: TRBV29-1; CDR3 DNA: TGCAGCGTTGATTCGGCGCTAGGGACGGAGCAGTTCTTC; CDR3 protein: CSVDSALGTEQFF
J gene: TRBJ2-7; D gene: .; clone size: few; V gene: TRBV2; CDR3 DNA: TGTGCCAGCAACAGGGAAACCTACGAGCAGTACTTC; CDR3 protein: CASNRETYEQYF
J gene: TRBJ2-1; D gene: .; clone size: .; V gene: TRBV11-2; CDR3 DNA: TGTGCCAGCAGCTCCTCCGCCGGGGGTACAATTGAGCAGTTCTTC; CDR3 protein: CASSSSAGGTIEQFF
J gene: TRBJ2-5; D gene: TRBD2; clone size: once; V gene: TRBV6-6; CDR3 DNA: TGTGCATCATGCGGGGGGACCGGGGAGACCCAGTACTTC; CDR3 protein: CASCGGTGETQYF
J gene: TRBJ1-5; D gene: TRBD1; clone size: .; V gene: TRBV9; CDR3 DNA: TGTGCCAGCAGCTTGGGACAGGCTGACCAGCCCCAGCATTTT; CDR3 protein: CASSLGQADQPQHF
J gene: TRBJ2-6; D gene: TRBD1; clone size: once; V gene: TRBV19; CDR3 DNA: TGTGCCACCAGCCGACAGGGAGCCCTTGGTGGGGCCAACGTCCTGACTTTC; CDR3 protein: CATSRQGALGGANVLTF
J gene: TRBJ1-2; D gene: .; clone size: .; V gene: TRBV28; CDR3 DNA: TGTGCCAGCAGTCCTCCGAGGATATTAAACTATGGCTACACCTTC; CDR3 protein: CASSPPRILNYGYTF
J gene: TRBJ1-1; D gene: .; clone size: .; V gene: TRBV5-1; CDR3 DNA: TGCGCCAGCAGCCTTACCGGGCCCTGGTCTGAAGCTTTCTTT; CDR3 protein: CASSLTGPWSEAFF
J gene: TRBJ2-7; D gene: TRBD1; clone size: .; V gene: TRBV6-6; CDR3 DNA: TGTGCCAGCAGTTACTCGACAGGGCACGAGCAGTACTTC; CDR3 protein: CASSYSTGHEQYF
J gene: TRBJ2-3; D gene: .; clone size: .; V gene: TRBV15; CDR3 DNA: TGTGCCACCAGCAGAGATAGCTTCCACACAGATACGCAGTATTTT; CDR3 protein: CATSRDSFHTDTQYF
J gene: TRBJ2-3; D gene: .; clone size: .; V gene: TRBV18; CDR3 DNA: TGTGCCAGCTCACCAAGATTAGGAGTCACAGATACGCAGTATTTT; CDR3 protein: CASSPRLGVTDTQYF
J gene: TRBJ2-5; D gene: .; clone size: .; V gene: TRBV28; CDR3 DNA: TGTGCCAGCAGTTTATTGCACGGGGAGACCCAGTACTTC; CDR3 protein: CASSLLHGETQYF
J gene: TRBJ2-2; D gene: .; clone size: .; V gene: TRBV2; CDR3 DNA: TGTGCCAGCACCCTAGGGGGGGGCGAAGGCACCGGGGAGCTGTTTTTT; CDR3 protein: CASTLGGGEGTGELFF
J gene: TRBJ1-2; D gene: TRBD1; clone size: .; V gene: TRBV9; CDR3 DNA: TGTGCCAGCAGCGTAGAGGGGGCCGATGGCTACACCTTC; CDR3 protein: CASSVEGADGYTF
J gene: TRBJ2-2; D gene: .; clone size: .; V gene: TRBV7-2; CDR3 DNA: TGTGCCAGCAACCCCTTGAAGGTTCCCACCGGGGAGCTGTTTTTT; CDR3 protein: CASNPLKVPTGELFF